Sequencing of this T cell receptor (beta chain) was carried out in a study of T cells in localized non-small cell lung cancer (dated by TCRdb to the early 2020s). Concerning the study at large: Comparing tumors with uninvolved tumor-adjacent lungs, the study looked at the T cell repertoires of approximately 240 patients with early-stage NSCLC. The cohort was made up of hundreds of treatment-naive NSCLC patients whose localized lung tumors had been resected. NSCLC patients had a mean age of around 66 years, and 120 to 150 were male and more than 90 female. The full study reports these points: Uninvolved tumor-adjacent lung showed the highest T cell clonality, higher than tumor, which suggests more focused antigenic responses in the uninvolved tumor-adjacent lung. Because of the exploratory design, TCR variables were selected using unadjusted p-values without false-discovery rate correction. Higher T cell density in blood was associated with longer overall survival, whereas higher clonality in adjacent lung was associated with shorter survival. A median of 57 of the top 100 tumor clones turned up in the paired uninvolved adjacent lung, and approximately 30 of those clones also ranked among the top 100 of that same adjacent lung. Multi-region tumor sequencing was not performed, so intratumor heterogeneity could not be excluded.

The CDR3 numbers 15 residues from cysteine through phenylalanine. Solely the CDR3 DNA is kept, with 45 bases framed from the first base. Looking up the germline V gene yields CDR1 MDHEN and CDR2 SYDVKM. Germline trimming amounts to 0 bases on V and 4 bases on J, with 2 as the count of junction bases outside the gene matches. TCR beta CDR3 regions were sequenced from DNA using the immunoSEQ Assay. The authors' analysis ran thus. To compute T cell density, TCR beta template counts were normalized to usable DNA, which was estimated by amplifying housekeeping genes. Richness was estimated with the preseqR package, extrapolating to 400,000 templates for PBMC samples and 120,000 templates for tissue samples. Clonality was calculated as one minus Pielou's evenness. Differential abundance testing on productive amino-acid clonotypes, with a minimum total count of 5 and an alpha of 0.1, was used to identify tissue-enriched TCRs. The Jaccard Index and the Morisita Overlap Index were used to measure repertoire overlap between compartments. TCR beta CDR3s were clustered by GLIPH together with public tetramer-defined viral CDR3s, and at least three viral sequences plus V-gene enrichment were required for viral motifs. TCRdb took over this immuneACCESS table, retaining in-frame rearrangements with V and J assigned. Such tables are incomplete; in checked studies, under half of the missing clones stem from an unresolved V gene, and the remainder is unexplained. Clone size and the V and J calls come from that table; the DNA yielded D and trimming. Across this sample there are around 1,700 clones, with about 19% seen only once. The top ten clones comprise roughly 15% of the sample.

This clone was counted a few times. Its antigen remains unidentified. Per-base quality was not reported, and no clone a single base away is much larger than it. At diagnosis, tumor, uninvolved tumor-adjacent lung and peripheral blood were collected and then preserved as a mix of FFPE and fresh-frozen material. The sequence was collected from a male donor at least 60 years old with stage I lung adenocarcinoma. In this chain, TRBV28 is recombined with TRBJ2-7, and TRBD2 matches 11 of the central bases. Sequenced material: lung tumor tissue, taken before any cancer treatment. The DNA is TGTGCCAGCAGTTTATGGGCTAGCGGGGGGTACGAGCAGTACTTC. Its protein is CASSLWASGGYEQYF.